What follows are 18 T cell receptor beta chains derived from one specimen sequenced in a study of CXCR3-negative and CXCR3-positive naive CD8 T cells. The study's findings and limits: More hydrophobic TRB CDR3s were found in CXCR3-positive naive cells than in CXCR3-negative naive cells.

Their antigens are not known. 5' RACE with UMI labels generated the TRB cDNA libraries. TCRdb re-called the 5' RACE reads; every CDR3 protein appears as one record, without DNA. The specimen's table records roughly 100,000 distinct CDR3 sequences. Sequenced material: naive CXCR3+ CD8+ T cells from blood. The subset denotes: CD45RO-CCR7+CD27+CD95- naive CD8+ T cells expressing CXCR3 (TNR3+). The receptor set was obtained from a human donor in good health. Some clones in this sample may be carry-over from other donors' samples.

The chain combines TRBV7-3 with TRBJ1-1. Germline loops: CDR1 SGHTA, CDR2 FQGTGA. The CDR3 is 14 residues long. This CDR3 is CASSLVASNTEAFF.

The rearrangement uses TRBV30 and TRBJ2-1; TCRdb calls TRBD2, which cannot be checked without DNA. This CDR3 has 19 amino acids. Germline CDR1 GTSNPN, CDR2 SVGIG (reference sequence). The CDR3 here is CAWSVLGTSGGPAYNEQFF.

The genes are TRBV6-5 and TRBJ2-7; the TCRdb D gene call, TRBD2, has no DNA to confirm it. The CDR3 loop spans 16 amino acids. CDR1 is MNHEY and CDR2 is SVGAGI in the germline V gene. CDR3 residues: CASSDNFIAGGPDLYF.

The V call is TRBV29-1, the J call TRBJ1-4; lacking DNA, the TRBD1 call made by TCRdb goes unchecked. Germline CDR1 and CDR2: SQVTM and ANQGSEA. CDR3 length equals 12 residues. The CDR3: CSVQTGPGKLFF.

The CDR3 region is CASSDHIATNEKLFF. J is TRBJ1-4 and V is TRBV13. The CDR3 spans 15 residues. Germline loops: CDR1 PRHDT, CDR2 FYEKMQ (reference sequence). Drawing the rest from reference TRBV13 and TRBJ1-4, the complete variable domain is AAGVIQSPRHLIKEKRETATLKCYPIPRHDTVYWYQQGPGQDPQFLISFYEKMQSDKGSIPDRFSAQQFSDYHSELNMSSLELGDSALYFCASSDHIATNEKLFFGSGTQLSVL.

This chain links TRBV30 with TRBJ2-1; TCRdb's assignment of TRBD1 cannot be checked, as there is no DNA. The CDR3 is 11 residues long. Germline lookup yields CDR1 GTSNPN and CDR2 SVGIG (reference sequence). The CDR3 spells CSGQGYNEQFF.

This chain connects TRBV25-1 to TRBJ2-2; TCRdb outputs TRBD1, but without DNA this stays unchecked. The CDR3 contains 15 residues. Germline V gives CDR1 MGHDK, CDR2 SYGVNS. The CDR3 region is CASSVVRQGTGELFF. Combining the CDR3 with reference TRBV25-1 and TRBJ2-2 gives the whole variable domain EADIYQTPRYLVIGTGKKITLECSQTMGHDKMYWYQQDPGMELHLIHYSYGVNSTEKGDLSSESTVSRIRTEHFPLTLESARPSHTSQYLCASSVVRQGTGELFFGEGSRLTVL.

This chain connects TRBV12-3 or TRBV12-4 to TRBJ2-1; the D call from TCRdb, TRBD1, cannot be confirmed without DNA. The CDR3 has 15 amino acids. The chain's CDR3 is CASSVGQGLDNEQFF.

The chain couples TRBV10-3 to TRBJ2-1; TCRdb's D call, TRBD1, is unchecked because there is no DNA. The length of the CDR3 is 16 residues. CDR1 is ENHRY, CDR2 SYGVKD, per germline. This CDR3 is CAISESRSGGTNEQFF.

This chain connects TRBV5-1 to TRBJ1-1; TCRdb selects TRBD1, and the lack of DNA leaves this call unchecked. CDR1 and CDR2 (germline): SGHRS, YFSETQ. The CDR3 spans 15 residues. CDR3 sequence reads: CASSLGSGSNTEAFF. Together with reference TRBV5-1 and TRBJ1-1, the CDR3 gives the full variable domain: KAGVTQTPRYLIKTRGQQVTLSCSPISGHRSVSWYQQTPGQGLQFLFEYFSETQRNKGNFPGRFSGRQFSNSRSEMNVSTLELGDSALYLCASSLGSGSNTEAFFGQGTRLTVV.

The chain uses TRBV6-4 and TRBJ2-3; TCRdb selects TRBD2, and the lack of DNA leaves this call unchecked. The CDR3 has 15 residues. Germline loops: CDR1 MRHNA, CDR2 SNTAGT. CDR3 protein: CASSEGSGGTDTQYF.

The rearrangement uses TRBV27 and TRBJ2-7; the D call from TCRdb, TRBD2, cannot be confirmed without DNA. Germline V gives CDR1 MNHEY, CDR2 SMNVEV (reference sequence). This CDR3 has 13 residues. The CDR3 reads CASSFASGYEQYF.

The chain links TRBV29-1 to TRBJ2-7; TCRdb outputs TRBD1, but without DNA this stays unchecked. The CDR3 sequence is 15 residues long. The germline V gene encodes CDR1 SQVTM and CDR2 ANQGSEA. The chain's CDR3 is CSVEDPETGTYEQYF.

CDR3 residues: CASSRVGGYYNEQFF. The rearrangement joins TRBV12-3 or TRBV12-4 to TRBJ2-1. This CDR3 has 15 residues.

V gene TRBV5-6 combines with J gene TRBJ1-1; TCRdb selects TRBD1, and the lack of DNA leaves this call unchecked. Per germline, CDR1 SGHDT and CDR2 YYEEEE. The CDR3 is made up of 13 amino acids. The CDR3 is CASSQAAGTEAFF.

The genes are TRBV5-1 and TRBJ2-1; the D gene TCRdb calls, TRBD2, cannot be checked with no DNA. This CDR3 comprises 16 residues. Per the germline V gene, CDR1 is SGHRS and CDR2 is YFSETQ. The CDR3 region is CASSEGTSGVYNEQFF.

The chain uses TRBV29-1 and TRBJ2-1; TCRdb gives TRBD1 as the D gene, but with no DNA this cannot be confirmed. The germline V gene encodes CDR1 SQVTM and CDR2 ANQGSEA. This CDR3 has 14 amino acids. The CDR3 protein is CSVVPQGSDNEQLF.

The gene calls are TRBV12-3 or TRBV12-4 and TRBJ2-1; TCRdb lists TRBD1, though no DNA is available to test this call. The CDR3 runs to 14 residues. CDR3 amino acids: CASSATGTGDEQFF.